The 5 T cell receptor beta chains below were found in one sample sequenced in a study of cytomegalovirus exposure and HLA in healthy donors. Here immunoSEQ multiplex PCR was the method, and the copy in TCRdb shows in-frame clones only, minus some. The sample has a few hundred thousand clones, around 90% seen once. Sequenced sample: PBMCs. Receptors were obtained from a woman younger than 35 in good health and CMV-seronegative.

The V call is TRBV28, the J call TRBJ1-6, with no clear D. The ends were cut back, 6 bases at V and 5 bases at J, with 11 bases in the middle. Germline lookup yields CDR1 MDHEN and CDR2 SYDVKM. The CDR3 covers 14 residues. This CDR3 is CASSLTRDNSPLHF. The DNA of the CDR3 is TGTGCCAGCAGCCTAACCCGAGATAATTCACCCCTCCACTTT.

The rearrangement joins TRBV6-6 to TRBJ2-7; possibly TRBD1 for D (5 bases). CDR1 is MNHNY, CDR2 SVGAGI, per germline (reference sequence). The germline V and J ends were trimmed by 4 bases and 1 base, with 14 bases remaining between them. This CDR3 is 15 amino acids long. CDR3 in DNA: TGTGCCAGCAGTTTTGCCTCGGACATTTCCTACGAGCAGTACTTC. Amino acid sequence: CASSFASDISYEQYF.

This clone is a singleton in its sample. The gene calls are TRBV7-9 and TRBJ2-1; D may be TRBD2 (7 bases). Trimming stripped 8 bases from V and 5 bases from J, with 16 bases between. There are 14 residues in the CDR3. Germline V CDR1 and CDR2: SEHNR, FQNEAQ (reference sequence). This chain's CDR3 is CASGIGGPNNEQFF. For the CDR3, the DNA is TGTGCCAGCGGAATCGGGGGGCCGAACAATGAGCAGTTCTTC. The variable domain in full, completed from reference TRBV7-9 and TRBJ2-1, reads DTGVSQNPRHKITKRGQNVTFRCDPISEHNRLYWYRQTLGQGPEFLTYFQNEAQLEKSRLLSDRFSAERPKGSFSTLEIQRTEQGDSAMYLCASGIGGPNNEQFFGPGTRLTVL.

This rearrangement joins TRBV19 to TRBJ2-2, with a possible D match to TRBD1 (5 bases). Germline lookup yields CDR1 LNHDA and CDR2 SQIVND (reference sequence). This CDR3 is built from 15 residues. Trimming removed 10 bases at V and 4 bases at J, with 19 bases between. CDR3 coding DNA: TGTGCCACCCACCAAGCAGGGCACCGCACCGGGGAGCTGTTTTTT. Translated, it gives CATHQAGHRTGELFF.

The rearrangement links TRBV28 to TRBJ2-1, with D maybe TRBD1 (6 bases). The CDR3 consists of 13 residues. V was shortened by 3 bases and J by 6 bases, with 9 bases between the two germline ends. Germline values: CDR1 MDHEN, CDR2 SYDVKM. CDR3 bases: TGTGCCAGCAGTTTTGTACAGGGCAATGAGCAGTTCTTC. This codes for CASSFVQGNEQFF.